The 20 T cell receptor beta chains presented below share a single source sample, sequenced in a study of cytomegalovirus exposure and HLA in healthy donors. The table came from immunoSEQ multiplex PCR; TCRdb's copy has only in-frame clones and leaves some out. The sample includes roughly 270,000 clones, around 89% of them seen just once. The source material was PBMCs. These receptors all stem from a young woman in good health and CMV-seronegative.

The V gene is TRBV5-1, the J gene TRBJ2-5, with 9 bases matching TRBD2. V shed 4 bases and J 5 bases; nucleotides not matched to a gene: 9. CDR3 length equals 15 residues. Looked up from germline, CDR1 is SGHRS and CDR2 is YFSETQ. CDR3 coding DNA: TGCGCCAGCAGCCCAAGCGGGAGGACGTGGGAGACCCAGTACTTC. As protein: CASSPSGRTWETQYF.

With respect to this clone: The same CDR3 is also encoded by other DNA sequences in this sample. CDR3 sequence: CASSVGAYNEQFF. CDR3 nucleotides: TGTGCCAGCAGCGTAGGAGCCTACAATGAGCAGTTCTTC. The chain joins TRBV9 to TRBJ2-1; D call uncertain. The CDR3 length is 13 residues. V lost 0 bases, J lost 2 bases, and 3 bases lay in between. The germline gives CDR1 SGDLS, CDR2 YYNGEE.

This chain joins TRBV28 and TRBJ2-7; D perhaps matches TRBD2 (6 bases). Trimming cost V 4 bases and J 0 bases, with 16 bases left between them. Germline V gene lookup returns CDR1 MDHEN and CDR2 SYDVKM. This CDR3 is 16 amino acids long. The CDR3 loop reads CASSSGLPNFSYEQYF. CDR3 coding DNA: TGTGCCAGCAGTTCGGGACTCCCTAATTTCTCCTACGAGCAGTACTTC.

The rearrangement joins TRBV27 to TRBJ1-5, with TRBD1 matching over 7 bases. CDR3 length: 16 amino acids. V gave up 6 bases and J gave up 2 bases; unmatched junction bases: 10. The V gene's germline CDR1 is MNHEY and CDR2 SMNVEV (reference sequence). The chain's CDR3 is CASRGYRGGGNQPQHF. The CDR3 DNA follows: TGTGCCAGCAGGGGATACAGGGGCGGAGGCAATCAGCCCCAGCATTTT.

This clone has a single count. V usage is TRBV15 and J usage is TRBJ2-5; D unresolved. The V and J ends lost 0 bases and 0 bases respectively, with 8 bases between them. The CDR3 sequence is 15 residues long. Looked up from germline, CDR1 is LNHNV and CDR2 is YYDKDF (reference sequence). This chain's CDR3 is CATSRDPGYQETQYF. CDR3 bases: TGTGCCACCAGCAGAGATCCAGGTTACCAAGAGACCCAGTACTTC.

The chain uses TRBV28 and TRBJ2-1; TRBD1 agrees at 9 bases. CDR1 MDHEN and CDR2 SYDVKM come from the germline V gene. The length of the CDR3 is 15 residues. V lost 5 bases and J lost 6; bases outside the gene matches: 8. The CDR3 is CASSRWTGERNEQFF. Here the CDR3 DNA reads TGTGCCAGCAGTCGATGGACAGGGGAACGCAATGAGCAGTTCTTC.

This clone was counted once. This chain connects TRBV25-1 to TRBJ2-7; possible D gene TRBD1, 6 bases. CDR3 length equals 12 residues. Germline CDR1 MGHDK, CDR2 SYGVNS. Deletions cut 6 bases from V and 3 bases from J, with 9 bases between. This CDR3 reads CASRQGLYEQYF. DNA for the CDR3: TGTGCCAGCAGACAGGGTCTCTACGAGCAGTACTTC.

The chain recombines TRBV4-3 with TRBJ2-1; 7 bases are a match to TRBD1. The J segment lost 8 bases and the V segment lost 0 bases, leaving 7 bases of the junction unmatched. Germline V gene data show CDR1 as LGHNA and CDR2 as YSLEER. CDR3 length: 15 amino acids. The CDR3 coding sequence is TGCGCCAGCAGCCAAGAGACAGGGTCATCGTATGAGCAGTTCTTC. Protein sequence: CASSQETGSSYEQFF.

The chain carries TRBV27 and TRBJ2-3; weak D call: TRBD2 (7 bases). V was cut by 9 bases and J by 6 bases, with 28 bases left in between. The CDR3 contains 17 residues. The V gene's germline CDR1 is MNHEY and CDR2 SMNVEV (reference sequence). The CDR3 sequence: CARNERLGGRAPDTQYF. The CDR3 bases are TGTGCCAGAAACGAACGGTTAGGGGGGAGGGCCCCCGATACGCAGTATTTT.

This chain joins TRBV10-1 and TRBJ2-7; TRBD2 aligns across 11 bases. CDR3 length equals 21 residues. V lost 2 bases and J lost 2; bases outside the gene matches: 20. Germline-derived CDR1 and CDR2 are WNHNN and SYGVQD (reference sequence). The CDR3 protein is CASSERGARDMGLAAAYEQYF. The CDR3 nucleotides are TGCGCCAGCAGTGAGAGAGGGGCCCGGGACATGGGACTAGCGGCGGCCTACGAGCAGTACTTC.

This clone was found once. V usage is TRBV11-2 and J usage is TRBJ2-7; D uncertain. The CDR3 spans 13 residues. Germline CDR1 SGHAT, CDR2 FQNNGV. The V end was cut by 4 bases, the J end by 0 bases, with 7 bases between. CDR3 protein: CASSWAGSYEQYF. For the CDR3, the DNA is TGTGCCAGCAGCTGGGCAGGCTCCTACGAGCAGTACTTC.

This clone was observed once. The V call is TRBV27, the J call TRBJ1-2, with D possibly being TRBD1 (5 bases). CDR1 and CDR2 (germline): MNHEY, SMNVEV (reference sequence). Trimming left V 4 bases short and J 0 bases short, with 15 bases between. CDR3 size: 16 residues. CDR3 in amino acids: CASSSGMGFSNYGYTF. The CDR3 DNA sequence: TGTGCCAGCAGTTCAGGGATGGGGTTTTCTAACTATGGCTACACCTTC.

This rearrangement joins TRBV12-5 to TRBJ1-5, with a tentative D call TRBD1 (5 bases). The V end was cut by 6 bases, the J end by 5 bases, with 20 bases between. CDR3 length equals 16 residues. CDR1 and CDR2 (germline): LGHNT, FRNRAP. The CDR3, as DNA: TGTGCTAGTGGCATTACGACAGTCAAGGTGGATCAGCCCCAGCATTTT. This encodes CASGITTVKVDQPQHF.

The rearrangement uses TRBV30 and TRBJ2-7, with TRBD2 identical over 8 bases. Looked up from germline, CDR1 is GTSNPN and CDR2 is SVGIG (reference sequence). This CDR3 region has 14 residues. The junction had 7 bases not matched to a gene; V was cut back by 2 bases and J by 4 bases. DNA of the CDR3: TGTGCCTGGAGTTCTGGGCCGGGGGGGTACGAGCAGTACTTC. Translation: CAWSSGPGGYEQYF. The whole variable domain, filled in from reference TRBV30 and TRBJ2-7, reads SQTIHQWPATLVQPVGSPLSLECTVEGTSNPNLYWYRQAAGRGLQLLFYSVGIGQISSEVPQNLSASRPQDRQFILSSKKLLLSDSGFYLCAWSSGPGGYEQYFGPGTRLTVT.

The chain uses TRBV9 and TRBJ2-1; D is unclear. Trimming cost V 0 bases and J 5 bases, with 9 bases left between them. Per germline, CDR1 SGDLS and CDR2 YYNGEE. CDR3 size: 14 residues. The CDR3 reads CASSVEATNNEQFF. The CDR3 region has the DNA TGTGCCAGCAGCGTAGAGGCAACTAACAATGAGCAGTTCTTC.

The chain is built from TRBV2 and TRBJ2-2, with a tentative D call TRBD1 (5 bases). This CDR3 contains 13 residues. Germline V gene data show CDR1 as SNHLY and CDR2 as FYNNEI. Trimming removed 8 bases at V and 8 bases at J, with 15 bases between. The CDR3: CASLTAWYGELFF. The CDR3 nucleotides are TGTGCCAGCCTGACAGCCTGGTATGGGGAGCTGTTTTTT.

The chain recombines TRBV7-3 with TRBJ2-3; 12 positions match TRBD2. The ends lost 5 bases at V and 5 bases at J; junction bases unmatched: 5. The CDR3 is made up of 15 amino acids. Germline V gene data show CDR1 as SGHTA and CDR2 as FQGTGA. The CDR3 region has the DNA TGTGCCAGCAGCGTGACTAGCGGGAGAATAGATACGCAGTATTTT. Protein product: CASSVTSGRIDTQYF.

The chain has TRBV19 and TRBJ2-1; D perhaps matches TRBD1 (5 bases). The germline gives CDR1 LNHDA, CDR2 SQIVND (reference sequence). The V gene lost 6 bases and the J gene lost 2 bases, with 8 bases spanning the gap. The length of the CDR3 is 13 residues. CDR3 DNA: TGTGCCAGTAGACAGGCGGCCTACAATGAGCAGTTCTTC. This codes for CASRQAAYNEQFF.

CDR3 bases: TGTGCCTGGAGTCAGGGGGAACATAATTCACCCCTCCACTTT. This encodes CAWSQGEHNSPLHF. The chain carries TRBV30 and TRBJ1-6; 7 nucleotides match TRBD1. CDR1 and CDR2 (germline): GTSNPN, SVGIG (reference sequence). CDR3 length: 14 amino acids. The V and J ends lost 2 bases and 5 bases, in that order; junction bases with no gene match: 3.

The chain recombines TRBV5-1 with TRBJ2-1; the D gene is possibly TRBD2 (6 bases). The germline V gene has CDR1 SGHRS and CDR2 YFSETQ. V was pared by 4 bases and J by 6 bases, with 14 bases between. This CDR3 has 14 residues. This CDR3 reads CASSLSPAGNEQFF. The DNA of the CDR3 is TGCGCCAGCAGCCTATCCCCAGCGGGCAATGAGCAGTTCTTC. The complete variable domain, with remaining parts taken from reference TRBV5-1 and TRBJ2-1, reads KAGVTQTPRYLIKTRGQQVTLSCSPISGHRSVSWYQQTPGQGLQFLFEYFSETQRNKGNFPGRFSGRQFSNSRSEMNVSTLELGDSALYLCASSLSPAGNEQFFGPGTRLTVL.